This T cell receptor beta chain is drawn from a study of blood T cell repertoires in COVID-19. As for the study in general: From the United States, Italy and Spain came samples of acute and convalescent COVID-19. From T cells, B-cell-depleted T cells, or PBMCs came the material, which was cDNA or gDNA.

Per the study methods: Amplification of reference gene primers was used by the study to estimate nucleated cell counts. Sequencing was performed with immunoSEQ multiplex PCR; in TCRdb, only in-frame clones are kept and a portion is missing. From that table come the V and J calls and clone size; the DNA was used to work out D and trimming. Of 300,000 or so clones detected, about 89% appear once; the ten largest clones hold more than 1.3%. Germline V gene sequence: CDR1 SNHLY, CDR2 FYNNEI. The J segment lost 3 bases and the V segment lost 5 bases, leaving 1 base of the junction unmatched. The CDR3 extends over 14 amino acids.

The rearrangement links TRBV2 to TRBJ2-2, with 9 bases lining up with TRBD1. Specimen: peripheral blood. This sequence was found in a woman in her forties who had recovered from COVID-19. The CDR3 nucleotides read TGTGCCAGCAGTAACAGGGGGCACACCGGGGAGCTGTTTTTT. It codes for CASSNRGHTGELFF.